This TCR beta chain was obtained from a study of blood T cell repertoires in COVID-19. On the study more broadly: The United States, Italy and Spain supplied acute and convalescent COVID-19 samples.

The protocol was immunoSEQ multiplex PCR, while the TCRdb copy is restricted to in-frame clones and leaves out a portion. The table has about 36,000 clones, about 80% seen once. The clonotype comes from a man aged 55 to 70 with active COVID-19. The sequencing sample was made of peripheral blood.

For the CDR3, the DNA is TGTGCTAGTGGTCTTCCGGGACAGATTTATGGCTACACCTTC. It is translated as CASGLPGQIYGYTF. This rearrangement joins TRBV12-5 to TRBJ1-2; 7 nucleotides agree with TRBD1. Losses at the gene ends were 5 bases for V and 5 bases for J; bases not matched to a gene: 8. Germline CDR1 and CDR2: LGHNT and FRNRAP. The CDR3 contains 14 residues.